The 12 T cell receptor beta chains reported below all come from one sample, sequenced in a study of shared clonotypes between healthy human individuals. Using immunoSEQ multiplex PCR, the repertoire was profiled, and TCRdb retains in-frame clones only, with some absent. The sample contains a few million clones, roughly 92% of which appear only once. The material sequenced was naive CD4+ T cells sorted from blood. Indicated subset: CD45RA+ positively selected. The receptors were sampled from a man aged 18 to 30 in good health.

This clone was seen a few times. The V gene is TRBV5-4, the J gene TRBJ1-6, with D tentatively TRBD1 (6 bases). Trimming took 4 bases from V and 6 from J, leaving 14 bases between them. Germline values: CDR1 SGHNT, CDR2 YYREEE (reference sequence). The CDR3 is made up of 15 amino acids. This CDR3 is CASSLRQAGNSPLHF. CDR3 sequence (DNA): TGTGCCAGCAGCCTGCGACAGGCCGGTAATTCACCCCTCCACTTT.

The chain combines TRBV18 with TRBJ2-4, with TRBD2 matching over 7 bases. Trimming cost V 6 bases and J 8 bases; bases outside gene matches: 16. Germline CDR1 reads KGHSH; CDR2 reads LQKENI. The CDR3 consists of 16 residues. The CDR3, as DNA: TGTGCCAGCTCCCCGTCCTACGGACTAGGGATTGACATTCAGTACTTC. Protein: CASSPSYGLGIDIQYF.

This chain joins TRBV19 and TRBJ2-7; D could derive from TRBD1 or TRBD2 (7 bases each). Deletions cut 6 bases from V and 4 bases from J, with 16 bases between. Per germline, CDR1 LNHDA and CDR2 SQIVND (reference sequence). The CDR3 consists of 14 residues. The CDR3 coding sequence is TGTGCCAGTAGCAGCGGGACAGACCGATACGAGCAGTACTTC. Translation: CASSSGTDRYEQYF. The variable domain in full, with the rest retrieved from reference TRBV19 and TRBJ2-7, is DGGITQSPKYLFRKEGQNVTLSCEQNLNHDAMYWYRQDPGQGLRLIYYSQIVNDFQKGDIAEGYSVSREKKESFPLTVTSAQKNPTAFYLCASSSGTDRYEQYFGPGTRLTVT.

V and J are TRBV6-5 and TRBJ2-2; D might be TRBD1 (6 bases). V dropped 7 bases and J dropped 0 bases, with 12 bases sitting between them. CDR1 is MNHEY and CDR2 is SVGAGI in the germline V gene. This CDR3 region has 15 residues. The CDR3 spells CASTAGTTNTGELFF. As DNA, the CDR3 is TGTGCCAGCACCGCCGGGACAACGAACACCGGGGAGCTGTTTTTT.

The chain carries TRBV19 and TRBJ2-7, with TRBD1 matching 11 bases. The CDR3 loop spans 14 amino acids. CDR1 and CDR2 from the germline V gene are LNHDA and SQIVND (reference sequence). V lost 5 bases to trimming and J lost 6 bases; unmatched junction nucleotides: 6. The CDR3 region has the DNA TGTGCCAGTAGTCTTGGACAGGGGGCCGCCGAGCAGTACTTC. Protein: CASSLGQGAAEQYF.

The V gene is TRBV6-1, the J gene TRBJ2-1; no definite D call. The germline CDR1 and CDR2 sequences are MNHNS and SASEGT. The CDR3 is 15 amino acids. Trimming removed 1 base at V and 10 bases at J, with 17 bases between. CDR3 in amino acids: CASSEENGVGMEQFF. For the CDR3, the DNA is TGTGCCAGCAGTGAAGAAAATGGAGTAGGAATGGAGCAGTTCTTC.

The chain joins TRBV9 to TRBJ1-4; perhaps TRBD1 as D (5 bases). V dropped 4 bases and J dropped 8 bases, with 15 bases sitting between them. The CDR3 is 14 amino acids. Germline V gives CDR1 SGDLS, CDR2 YYNGEE. In DNA, the CDR3 is TGTGCCAGCAGCCTAACACAGGAGAGGGAAAAACTGTTTTTT. As protein: CASSLTQEREKLFF. Variable domain in full (rest from reference TRBV9 and TRBJ1-4): DSGVTQTPKHLITATGQRVTLRCSPRSGDLSVYWYQQSLDQGLQFLIQYYNGEERAKGNILERFSAQQFPDLHSELNLSSLELGDSALYFCASSLTQEREKLFFGSGTQLSVL.

The V call is TRBV7-8, the J call TRBJ2-7, with D hard to call. V lost 5 bases and J 6 bases, leaving 11 bases between the germline ends. The CDR3 runs to 12 residues. The germline V gene encodes CDR1 SGHVS and CDR2 FQNEAQ. CDR3 in DNA: TGTGCCAGCAGCCCGATGGTCGGCGAGCAGTACTTC. Amino acids: CASSPMVGEQYF.

V gene TRBV7-2 combines with J gene TRBJ1-3, with D tentatively TRBD1 (6 bases). This CDR3 is built from 16 residues. CDR1 and CDR2 (germline): SGHTA, FQGNSA. V dropped 0 bases and J dropped 3 bases, with 12 bases sitting between them. The CDR3 protein is CASSLAGDIFGNTIYF. CDR3 bases: TGTGCCAGCAGCTTAGCGGGGGACATATTTGGAAACACCATATATTTT.

V is TRBV7-9 and J is TRBJ2-2; D is unclear. Per the germline V gene, CDR1 is SEHNR and CDR2 is FQNEAQ (reference sequence). The CDR3 sequence is 17 residues long. V shed 1 base and J shed 2 bases, with 14 bases lying between them. The CDR3 bases are TGTGCCAGCAGCTTAGGGACCTGGCGTCTCAACACCGGGGAGCTGTTTTTT. Protein sequence: CASSLGTWRLNTGELFF.

This chain joins TRBV6-6 and TRBJ1-2; possible D gene TRBD1, 6 bases. V lost 0 bases and J 4 bases, leaving 9 bases between the germline ends. CDR1 is MNHNY and CDR2 is SVGAGI in the germline V gene (reference sequence). The length of the CDR3 is 14 residues. In DNA form, the CDR3 reads TGTGCCAGCAGTTACTCGATGGACAGCTATGGCTACACCTTC. Encoded protein: CASSYSMDSYGYTF.

The chain couples TRBV6-5 to TRBJ1-6; D unresolved. Trimming left V 5 bases short and J 5 bases short, with 10 bases between. The germline V gene has CDR1 MNHEY and CDR2 SVGAGI. This CDR3 comprises 14 residues. The CDR3 region is CASSQGRNNSPLHF. The DNA of the CDR3 is TGTGCCAGCAGTCAAGGCAGAAATAATTCACCCCTCCACTTT.